The 3 T cell receptor beta chains listed next were all sequenced from one sample in a study of blood T cell repertoires in COVID-19. Generated by immunoSEQ multiplex PCR, the TCRdb table keeps only in-frame clones and is missing some. This table has a few hundred thousand clones, about 89% appearing once. What was sequenced was peripheral blood. These receptors were obtained from a woman in her twenties or thirties with COVID-19, enrolled during active disease.

The gene calls are TRBV5-5 and TRBJ2-3; D is unresolved. V was clipped by 2 bases and J by 2 bases, with 6 bases between them. The germline gives CDR1 SGHKS, CDR2 YYEKEE (reference sequence). The CDR3 consists of 13 residues. CDR3 sequence: CASSLSVTDTQYF. The CDR3 region has the DNA TGTGCCAGCAGCTTAAGCGTCACAGATACGCAGTATTTT.

This clone was seen once. This chain links TRBV6-6 with TRBJ2-3; TRBD2 matches at 11 bases. The CDR3 sequence is 15 residues long. Trimming removed 6 bases from V and 0 bases from J; junction bases left unmatched: 2. The V gene's germline CDR1 is MNHNY and CDR2 SVGAGI (reference sequence). This chain's CDR3 is CASRGTSGSTDTQYF. The CDR3 region has the DNA TGTGCCAGCAGAGGGACTAGCGGAAGCACAGATACGCAGTATTTT.

The rearrangement uses TRBV30 and TRBJ1-1; D not resolved. Germline V gene data show CDR1 as GTSNPN and CDR2 as SVGIG (reference sequence). Trimming left V 0 bases short and J 5 bases short, with 10 bases between. The CDR3 has 13 amino acids. CDR3 amino acids: CAWSVRTGTEAFF. The CDR3 DNA reads TGTGCCTGGAGTGTCCGGACTGGGACTGAAGCTTTCTTT.